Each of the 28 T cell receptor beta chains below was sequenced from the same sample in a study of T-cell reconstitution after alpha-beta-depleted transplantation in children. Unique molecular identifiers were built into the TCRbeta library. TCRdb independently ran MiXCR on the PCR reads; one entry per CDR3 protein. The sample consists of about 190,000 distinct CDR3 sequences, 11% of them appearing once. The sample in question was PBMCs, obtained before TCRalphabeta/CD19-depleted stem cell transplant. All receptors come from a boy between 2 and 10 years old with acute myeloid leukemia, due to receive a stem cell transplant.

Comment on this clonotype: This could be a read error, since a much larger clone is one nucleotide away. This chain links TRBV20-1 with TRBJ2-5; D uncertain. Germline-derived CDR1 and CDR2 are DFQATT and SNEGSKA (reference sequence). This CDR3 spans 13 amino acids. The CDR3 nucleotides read TGCCGTGCCTATCAGCTAGGCGAAGAGACCCAGTACTTC. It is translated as CRAYQLGEETQYF.

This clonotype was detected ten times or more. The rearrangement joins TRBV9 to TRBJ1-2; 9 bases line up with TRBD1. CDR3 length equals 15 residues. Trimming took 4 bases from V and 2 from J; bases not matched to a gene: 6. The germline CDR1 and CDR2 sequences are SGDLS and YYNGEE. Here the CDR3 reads CASSPSGQGNYGYTF. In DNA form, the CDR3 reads TGTGCCAGCAGCCCCTCCGGACAGGGGAACTATGGCTACACCTTC.

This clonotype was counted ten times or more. For the CDR3, the DNA is TGCAGTGCTCCGGACAGGAGCACAGATACGCAGTATTTT. Protein product: CSAPDRSTDTQYF. J is TRBJ2-3 and V is TRBV20-1; 7 bases match TRBD1. CDR1 is DFQATT, CDR2 SNEGSKA, per germline (reference sequence). The trim removed 5 bases at V and 0 bases at J, leaving 2 bases unmatched. CDR3 length: 13 amino acids.

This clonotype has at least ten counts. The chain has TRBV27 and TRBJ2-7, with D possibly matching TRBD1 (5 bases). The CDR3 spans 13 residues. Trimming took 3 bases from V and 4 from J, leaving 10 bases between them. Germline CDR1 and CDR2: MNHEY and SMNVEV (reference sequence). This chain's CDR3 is CASSFKQGYEQYV. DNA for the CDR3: TGTGCCAGCAGTTTTAAGCAGGGTTACGAGCAGTACGTC.

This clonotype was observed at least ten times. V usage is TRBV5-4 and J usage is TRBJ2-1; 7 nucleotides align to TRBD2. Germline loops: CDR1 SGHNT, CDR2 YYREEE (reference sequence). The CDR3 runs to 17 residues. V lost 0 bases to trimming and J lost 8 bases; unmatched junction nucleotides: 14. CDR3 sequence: CASSLGPGVGAGDEQFF. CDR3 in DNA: TGTGCCAGCAGCTTGGGTCCCGGGGTCGGGGCGGGGGATGAGCAGTTCTTC.

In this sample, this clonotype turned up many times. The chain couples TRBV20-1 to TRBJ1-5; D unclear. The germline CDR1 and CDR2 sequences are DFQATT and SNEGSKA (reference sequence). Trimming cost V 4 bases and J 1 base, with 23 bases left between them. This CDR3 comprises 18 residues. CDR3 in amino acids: CSATPPLLSRVSNQPQHF. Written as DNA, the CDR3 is TGCAGTGCTACCCCGCCCTTACTATCCCGGGTGAGCAATCAGCCCCAGCATTTT.

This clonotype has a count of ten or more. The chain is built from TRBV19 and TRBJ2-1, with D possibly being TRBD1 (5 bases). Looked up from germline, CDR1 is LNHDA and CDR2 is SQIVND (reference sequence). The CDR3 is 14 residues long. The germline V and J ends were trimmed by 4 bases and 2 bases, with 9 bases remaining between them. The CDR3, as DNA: TGTGCCAGTAGTACGGACACAACCTACAATGAGCAGTTCTTC. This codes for CASSTDTTYNEQFF.

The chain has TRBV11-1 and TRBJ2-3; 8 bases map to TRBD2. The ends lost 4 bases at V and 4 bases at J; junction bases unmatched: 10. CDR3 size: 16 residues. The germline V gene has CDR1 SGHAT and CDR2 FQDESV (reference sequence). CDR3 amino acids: CASSSLGTSHPDTQYF. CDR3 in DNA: TGTGCCAGCAGCTCTTTAGGGACTAGTCACCCAGATACGCAGTATTTT.

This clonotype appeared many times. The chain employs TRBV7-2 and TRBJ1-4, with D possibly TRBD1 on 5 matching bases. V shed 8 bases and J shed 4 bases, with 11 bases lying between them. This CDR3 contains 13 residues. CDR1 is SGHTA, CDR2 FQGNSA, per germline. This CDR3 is CASGRQNNEKLFF. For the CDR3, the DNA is TGTGCCAGCGGACGACAGAATAATGAAAAACTGTTTTTT.

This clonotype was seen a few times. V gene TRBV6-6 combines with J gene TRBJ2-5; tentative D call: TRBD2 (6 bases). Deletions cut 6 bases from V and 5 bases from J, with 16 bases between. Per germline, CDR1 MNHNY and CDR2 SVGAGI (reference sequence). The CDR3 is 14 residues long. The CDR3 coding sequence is TGTGCCAGCAGGGAATCCAGCGGGCGGGAGACCCAGTACTTC. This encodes CASRESSGRETQYF.

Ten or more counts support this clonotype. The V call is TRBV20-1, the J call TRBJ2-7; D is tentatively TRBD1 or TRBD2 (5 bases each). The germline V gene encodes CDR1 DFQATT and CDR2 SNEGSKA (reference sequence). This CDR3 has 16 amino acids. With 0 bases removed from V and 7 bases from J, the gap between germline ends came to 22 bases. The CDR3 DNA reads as TGCAGTGCTAGAGATGGTACGGCCTGGGGGATATTTGAGCAGTACTTC. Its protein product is CSARDGTAWGIFEQYF.

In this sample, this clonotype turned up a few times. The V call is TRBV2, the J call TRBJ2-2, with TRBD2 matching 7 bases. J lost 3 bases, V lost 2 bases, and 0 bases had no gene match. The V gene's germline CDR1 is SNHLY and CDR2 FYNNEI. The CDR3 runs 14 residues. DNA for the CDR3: TGTGCCAGCAGTGAACGGGGGGACACCGGGGAGCTGTTTTTT. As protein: CASSERGDTGELFF. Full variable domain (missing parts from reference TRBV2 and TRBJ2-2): EPEVTQTPSHQVTQMGQEVILRCVPISNHLYFYWYRQILGQKVEFLVSFYNNEISEKSEIFDDQFSVERPDGSNFTLKIRSTKLEDSAMYFCASSERGDTGELFFGEGSRLTVL.

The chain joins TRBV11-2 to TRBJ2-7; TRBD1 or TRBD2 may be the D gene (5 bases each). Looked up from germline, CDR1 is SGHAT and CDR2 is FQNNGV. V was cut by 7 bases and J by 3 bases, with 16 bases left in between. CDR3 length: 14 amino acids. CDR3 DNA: TGTGCCAGCACCGCCGAGGGACGGAACTACGAGCAGTACTTC. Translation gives CASTAEGRNYEQYF.

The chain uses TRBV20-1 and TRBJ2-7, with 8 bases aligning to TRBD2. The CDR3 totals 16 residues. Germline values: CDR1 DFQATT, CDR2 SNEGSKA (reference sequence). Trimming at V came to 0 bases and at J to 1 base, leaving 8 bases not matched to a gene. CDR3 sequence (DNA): TGCAGTGCTAGAGATGACGGACTAGCCCCTTCCTACGAGCAGTACTTC. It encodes CSARDDGLAPSYEQYF.

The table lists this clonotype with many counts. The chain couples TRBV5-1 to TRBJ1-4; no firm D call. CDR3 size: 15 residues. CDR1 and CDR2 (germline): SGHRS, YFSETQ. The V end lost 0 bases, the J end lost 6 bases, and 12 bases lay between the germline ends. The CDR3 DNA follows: TGCGCCAGCAGCTTGGAGGGAAGAGCCCATGAAAAACTGTTTTTT. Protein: CASSLEGRAHEKLFF.

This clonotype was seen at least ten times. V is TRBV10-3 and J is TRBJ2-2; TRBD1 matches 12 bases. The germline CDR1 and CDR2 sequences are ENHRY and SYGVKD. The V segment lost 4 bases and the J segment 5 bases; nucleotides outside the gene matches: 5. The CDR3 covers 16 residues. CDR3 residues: CAISGDRGRGTGELFF. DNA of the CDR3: TGTGCCATCAGTGGGGACAGGGGGCGCGGGACCGGGGAGCTGTTTTTT.

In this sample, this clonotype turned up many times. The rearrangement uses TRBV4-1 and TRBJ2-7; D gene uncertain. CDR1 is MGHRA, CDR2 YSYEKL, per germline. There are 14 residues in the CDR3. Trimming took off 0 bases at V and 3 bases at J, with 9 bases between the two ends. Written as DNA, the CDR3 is TGCGCCAGCAGCCAAGAAGACTCTGACTACGAGCAGTACTTC. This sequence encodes CASSQEDSDYEQYF.

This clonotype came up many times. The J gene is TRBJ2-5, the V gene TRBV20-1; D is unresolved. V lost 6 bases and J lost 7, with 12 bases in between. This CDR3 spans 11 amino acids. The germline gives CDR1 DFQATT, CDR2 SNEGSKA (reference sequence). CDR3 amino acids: CSASPIATQYF. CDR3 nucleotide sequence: TGCAGTGCAAGCCCGATCGCGACCCAGTACTTC.

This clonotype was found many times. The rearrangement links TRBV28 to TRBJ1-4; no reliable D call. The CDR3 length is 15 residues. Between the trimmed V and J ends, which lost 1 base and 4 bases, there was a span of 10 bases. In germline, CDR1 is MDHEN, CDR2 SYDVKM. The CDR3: CASSLSPGVNEKLFF. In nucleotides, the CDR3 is TGTGCCAGCAGTTTATCCCCCGGGGTTAATGAAAAACTGTTTTTT.

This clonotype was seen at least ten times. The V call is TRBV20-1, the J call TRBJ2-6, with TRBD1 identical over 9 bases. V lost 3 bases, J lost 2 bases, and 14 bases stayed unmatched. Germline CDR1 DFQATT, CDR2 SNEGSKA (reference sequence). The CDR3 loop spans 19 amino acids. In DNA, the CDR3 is TGCAGTGCTAGGAACTCACAGGGGGCGCGCGACGCTGGGGCCAACGTCCTGACTTTC. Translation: CSARNSQGARDAGANVLTF.

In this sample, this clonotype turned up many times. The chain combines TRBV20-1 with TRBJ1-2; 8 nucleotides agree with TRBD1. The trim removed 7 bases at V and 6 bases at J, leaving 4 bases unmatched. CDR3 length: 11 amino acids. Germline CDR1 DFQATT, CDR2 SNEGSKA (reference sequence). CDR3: CSGDRINGYTF. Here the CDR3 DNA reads TGCAGTGGGGACAGGATCAATGGCTACACCTTC.

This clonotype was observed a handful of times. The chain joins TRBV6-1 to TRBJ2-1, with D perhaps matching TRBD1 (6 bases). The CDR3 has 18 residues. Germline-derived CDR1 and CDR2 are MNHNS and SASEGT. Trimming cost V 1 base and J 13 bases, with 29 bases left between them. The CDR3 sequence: CASSEDPQGLLGANYQFF. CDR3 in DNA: TGTGCCAGCAGTGAAGATCCCCAGGGGCTATTGGGGGCCAATTACCAGTTCTTC.

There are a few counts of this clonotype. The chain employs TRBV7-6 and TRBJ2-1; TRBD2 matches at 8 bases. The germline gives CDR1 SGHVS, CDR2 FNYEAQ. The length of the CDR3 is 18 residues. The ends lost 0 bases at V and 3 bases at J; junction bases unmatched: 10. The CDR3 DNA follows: TGTGCCAGCAGCTTAGCCCAATCCGCGGGAGGTCTCTACAATGAGCAGTTCTTC. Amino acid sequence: CASSLAQSAGGLYNEQFF.

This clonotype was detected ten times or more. CDR3 sequence (DNA): TGCGCCAGCAGCTTAGGGCGGAACAGGGCGGCCGAGCAGTACTTC. This sequence encodes CASSLGRNRAAEQYF. The rearrangement uses TRBV5-1 and TRBJ2-7; maybe TRBD1 (6 bases). The ends were cut back, 2 bases at V and 6 bases at J, with 18 bases in the middle. Germline CDR1 reads SGHRS; CDR2 reads YFSETQ. The CDR3 covers 15 residues.

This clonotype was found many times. CDR3 sequence reads: CASSGYTGELFF. In DNA form, the CDR3 reads TGTGCCAGCAGCGGCTACACCGGGGAGCTGTTTTTT. The genes are TRBV6-5 and TRBJ2-2; D call uncertain. This CDR3 has 12 amino acids. CDR1 is MNHEY and CDR2 is SVGAGI in the germline V gene. V was trimmed by 6 bases and J by 3 bases, leaving 5 bases between them.

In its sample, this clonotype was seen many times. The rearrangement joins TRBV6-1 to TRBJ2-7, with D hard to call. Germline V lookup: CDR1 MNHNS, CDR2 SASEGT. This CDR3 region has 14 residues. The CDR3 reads CEVWGWFSSYEQYF. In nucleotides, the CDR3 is TGTGAGGTATGGGGTTGGTTCAGCTCCTACGAGCAGTACTTC.

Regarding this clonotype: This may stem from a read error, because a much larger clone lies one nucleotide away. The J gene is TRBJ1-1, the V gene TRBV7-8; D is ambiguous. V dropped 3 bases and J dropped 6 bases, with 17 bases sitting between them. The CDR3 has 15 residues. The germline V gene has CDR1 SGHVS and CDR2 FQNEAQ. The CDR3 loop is CASSFDESPYAEAFF. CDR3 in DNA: TGTGCCAGCAGCTTCGACGAGTCTCCATACGCTGAAGCTTTCTTT.

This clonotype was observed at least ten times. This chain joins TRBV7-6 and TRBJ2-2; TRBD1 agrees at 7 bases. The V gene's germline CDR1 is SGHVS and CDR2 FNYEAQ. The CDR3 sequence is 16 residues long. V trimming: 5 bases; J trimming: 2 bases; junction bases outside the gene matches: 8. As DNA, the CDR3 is TGTGCCAGCAGCCCGAGACAGGGAGTTAACACCGGGGAGCTGTTTTTT. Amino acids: CASSPRQGVNTGELFF. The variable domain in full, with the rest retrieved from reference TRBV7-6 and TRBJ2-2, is GAGVSQSPRYKVTKRGQDVALRCDPISGHVSLYWYRQALGQGPEFLTYFNYEAQQDKSGLPNDRFSAERPEGSISTLTIQRTEQRDSAMYRCASSPRQGVNTGELFFGEGSRLTVL.